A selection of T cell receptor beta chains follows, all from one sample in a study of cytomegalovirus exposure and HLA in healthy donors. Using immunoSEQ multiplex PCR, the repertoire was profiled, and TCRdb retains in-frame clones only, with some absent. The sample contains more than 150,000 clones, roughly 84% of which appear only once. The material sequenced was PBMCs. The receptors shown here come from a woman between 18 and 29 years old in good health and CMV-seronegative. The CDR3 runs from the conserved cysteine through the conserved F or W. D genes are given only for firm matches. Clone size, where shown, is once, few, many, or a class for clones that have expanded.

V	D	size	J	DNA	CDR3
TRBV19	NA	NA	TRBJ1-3	TGTGCCAGTACCTCGGGAGCGGTTAACACTGGAAACACCATATATTTT	CASTSGAVNTGNTIYF
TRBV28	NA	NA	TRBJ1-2	TGTGCCAGCAGTTTTGTCCAGGGACTCTATGGCTACACCTTC	CASSFVQGLYGYTF
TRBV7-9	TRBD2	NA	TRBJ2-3	TGTGCCAGCAGCTTTAGCGGGACAGATACGCAGTATTTT	CASSFSGTDTQYF
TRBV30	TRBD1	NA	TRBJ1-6	TGTGCCTGGAGTCTCCGACAGGGTTCTGATTCACCCCTCCACTTT	CAWSLRQGSDSPLHF
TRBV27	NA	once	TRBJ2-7	TGTGCCAGCAGTTTAGGTAGTAGCAACGAGCAGTACTTC	CASSLGSSNEQYF
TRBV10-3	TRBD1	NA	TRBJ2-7	TGTGCCATCAGAGAGGGACAGACTTACGAGCAGTACTTC	CAIREGQTYEQYF
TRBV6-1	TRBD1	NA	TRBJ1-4	TGTGCCAGCAGTCGCGGGACAGGGGGCAATGAAAAACTGTTTTTT	CASSRGTGGNEKLFF
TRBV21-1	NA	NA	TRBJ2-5	TGCACCAACGAAGGACAGGGACCCCAAGAGACCCAGTACTTC	CTNEGQGPQETQYF
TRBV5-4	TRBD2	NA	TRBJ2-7	TGTGCCAGCAGCCCAGCGGGGGGCTACGAGCAGTACTTC	CASSPAGGYEQYF
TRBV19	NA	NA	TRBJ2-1	TGTGCCAGTAGTATAGATCTGCCCACAAGAAATATGGATGAGCAGTTCTTC	CASSIDLPTRNMDEQFF
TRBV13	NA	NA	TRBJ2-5	TGTGCCAGCAGCCACTCCGGGACCCAGTACTTC	CASSHSGTQYF
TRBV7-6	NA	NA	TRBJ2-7	TGTGCCAGCAGCTTAGGGCCAGGGCCCGGATACGAGCAGTACTTC	CASSLGPGPGYEQYF
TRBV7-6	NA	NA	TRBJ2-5	TGTGCCAGCAGCCCCATCCAAGAGACCCAGTACTTC	CASSPIQETQYF
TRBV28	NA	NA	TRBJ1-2	TGTGCCAGCATACGTGGGCCCAACTATGGCTACACCTTC	CASIRGPNYGYTF
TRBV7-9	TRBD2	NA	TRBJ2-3	TGTGCCAGCAGCCCAAGCGGGATTAGCACAGATACGCAGTATTTT	CASSPSGISTDTQYF
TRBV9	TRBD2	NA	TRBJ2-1	TGTGCCAGCAGCGTAGCCGGGGCGGGGGGCTACAATGAGCAGTTCTTC	CASSVAGAGGYNEQFF
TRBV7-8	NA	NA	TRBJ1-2	TGTGCCAGCAGCTCCGATTGGGGGGACTATGGCTACACCTTC	CASSSDWGDYGYTF
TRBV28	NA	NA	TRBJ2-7	TGTGCCAGCAAGGTGGGCAGTCTATATTACGAGCAGTACTTC	CASKVGSLYYEQYF
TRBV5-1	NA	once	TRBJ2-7	TGCGCCAGCAGCGGGGGGGGCATCCTCAGCTCCTACGAGCAGTACTTC	CASSGGGILSSYEQYF
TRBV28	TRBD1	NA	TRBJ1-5	TGTGCCAGCACCTCCGGGACAGGGGGCTTATTGTGGAATCAGCCCCAGCATTTT	CASTSGTGGLLWNQPQHF
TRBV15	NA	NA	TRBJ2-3	TGTGCCACCAGCATTGGACACCATGGTACGCAGTATTTT	CATSIGHHGTQYF
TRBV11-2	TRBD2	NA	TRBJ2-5	TGTGCCAGCAGTCCGATTCCTAGCGGCCAAGAGACCCAGTACTTC	CASSPIPSGQETQYF
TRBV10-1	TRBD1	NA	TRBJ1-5	TGCGCCAACTCCCGGGACAGGGGGGGCAATCAGCCCCAGCATTTT	CANSRDRGGNQPQHF
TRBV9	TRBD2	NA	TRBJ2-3	TGTGCCAGCAGCCCCCGGGGCGGGGGGGCCGGAGATACGCAGTATTTT	CASSPRGGGAGDTQYF
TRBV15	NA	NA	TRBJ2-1	TGTGCCACCAGCAGAGATACCAGAAATGAGCAGTTCTTC	CATSRDTRNEQFF
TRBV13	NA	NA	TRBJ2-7	TGTGCCAGCAGCTTAGGGGGCAGGGCATACGAGCAGTACTTC	CASSLGGRAYEQYF
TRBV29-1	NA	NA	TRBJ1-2	TGCAGCGTTGACAGGGAGGACTATGGCTACACCTTC	CSVDREDYGYTF
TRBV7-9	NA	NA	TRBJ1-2	TGTGCCAGCGGAGCAAATGGCTACACCTTC	CASGANGYTF
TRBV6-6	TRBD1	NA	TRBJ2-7	TGTGCCAGCAGTCCCCGGGACAGGGGCGTGGAGCAGTACTTC	CASSPRDRGVEQYF
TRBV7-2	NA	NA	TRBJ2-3	TGTGCCAGCAGCTTAGTATCAGGGGATACGCAGTATTTT	CASSLVSGDTQYF
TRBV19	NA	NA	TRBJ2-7	TGTGCCAGTAGTGAGACAGCCTACGAGCAGTACTTC	CASSETAYEQYF
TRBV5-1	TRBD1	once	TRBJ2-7	TGCGCCAGCAGTTCGGGACAGGGGGCTTATGAGCAGTACTTC	CASSSGQGAYEQYF
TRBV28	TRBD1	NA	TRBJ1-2	TGTGCCAGCGGGACACAGGGGAGGAAAGATGGCTACACCTTC	CASGTQGRKDGYTF
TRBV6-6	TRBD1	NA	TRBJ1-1	TGTGCCAGCAGTTCCTCGGACAGGTACGAGGCTTTCTTT	CASSSSDRYEAFF
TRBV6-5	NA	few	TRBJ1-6	TGTGCCAGCAGTAGGGGCGGGGGAGGCAATTCACCCCTCCACTTT	CASSRGGGGNSPLHF
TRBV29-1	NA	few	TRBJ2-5	TGCAGCGTCGGGAAAGAGACCCAGTACTTC	CSVGKETQYF
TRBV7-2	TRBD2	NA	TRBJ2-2	TGTGCCAGCAGCTCTTGGCGGGGGGCGGACACCGGGGAGCTGTTTTTT	CASSSWRGADTGELFF
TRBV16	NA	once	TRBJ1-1	TGTGCCAGCAGCCAATCATCAGTTCAGAACACTGAAGCTTTCTTT	CASSQSSVQNTEAFF
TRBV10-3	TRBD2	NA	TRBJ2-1	TGTGCCATCAGTGGCGGGCGGGAGCCCTCCTACAATGAGCAGTTCTTC	CAISGGREPSYNEQFF
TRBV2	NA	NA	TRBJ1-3	TGTGCCAGCAGTGAACACAGATACTCTGGAAACACCATATATTTT	CASSEHRYSGNTIYF
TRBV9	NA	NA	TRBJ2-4	TGTGCCAGCAGCGTAGTGGGCACCCCGTTGTCGGGGTCGGCCAAAAACATTCAGTACTTC	CASSVVGTPLSGSAKNIQYF
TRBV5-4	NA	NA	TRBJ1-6	TGTGCCAGCAGCTTCCAAGTTAGTAATTCACCCCTCCACTTT	CASSFQVSNSPLHF
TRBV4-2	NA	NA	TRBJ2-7	TGTGCCAGCAGCCAAGATCTGGTGTCGTCGGGAGAGCAGTACTTC	CASSQDLVSSGEQYF
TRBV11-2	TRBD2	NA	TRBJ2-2	TGTGCCAGCAGCTCCCGGTTGCGCGGGGGGGCCGGAGGAACCGGGGAGCTGTTTTTT	CASSSRLRGGAGGTGELFF
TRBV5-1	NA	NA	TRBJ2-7	TGCGCCAGCAGCCCGACCCGACAAACCTACGAGCAGTACTTC	CASSPTRQTYEQYF
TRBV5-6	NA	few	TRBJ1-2	TGTGCCAGCAGCTTGGGGGGGCCTGGGGGCTACACCTTC	CASSLGGPGGYTF
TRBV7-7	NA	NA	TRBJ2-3	TGTGCCAGCAGCCCGGGACTGGGGGACACAGATACGCAGTATTTT	CASSPGLGDTDTQYF
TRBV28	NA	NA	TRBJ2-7	TGTGCCAGCAGTTTTATCCCCTCCTACGAGCAGTACTTC	CASSFIPSYEQYF
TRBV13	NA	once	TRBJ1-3	TGTGCCAGCAGCTTAGGAGCTCGGTCTGGAAACACCATATATTTT	CASSLGARSGNTIYF
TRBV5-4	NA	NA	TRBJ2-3	TGTGCCAGCAGCTTGGGGCTAGATCGTGCAGATACGCAGTATTTT	CASSLGLDRADTQYF
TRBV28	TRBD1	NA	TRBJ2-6	TGTGCCAGCAGCACGGACAGGGGGAACTCTGGGGCCAACGTCCTGACTTTC	CASSTDRGNSGANVLTF
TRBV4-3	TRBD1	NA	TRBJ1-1	TGCGCCAGCAGCCAAAGTGTAGGACAGGGAGTGCGTAGTGAAGCTTTCTTT	CASSQSVGQGVRSEAFF
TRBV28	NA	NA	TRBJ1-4	TGTGCCACCATCTTTTCGGGATCTAATGAAAAACTGTTTTTT	CATIFSGSNEKLFF
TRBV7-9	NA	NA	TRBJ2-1	TGTGCCAGCAGCTTAGTAACAGGGACCAATGAGCAGTTCTTC	CASSLVTGTNEQFF
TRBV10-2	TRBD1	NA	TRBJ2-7	TGCGCCAGCAGTGCCCCGAGGACAGGGTCGCACGAGCAGTACTTC	CASSAPRTGSHEQYF
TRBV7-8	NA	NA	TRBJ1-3	TGTGCCAGCAGCCGAATACAGCCGGGAAACACCATATATTTT	CASSRIQPGNTIYF
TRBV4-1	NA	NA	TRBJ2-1	TGCGCCAGCAGCCAAGATGAGCTTTACTACAATGAGCAGTTCTTC	CASSQDELYYNEQFF
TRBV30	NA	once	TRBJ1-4	TGTGCCTGGACTGACAGCCTGAATGAAAAACTGTTTTTT	CAWTDSLNEKLFF
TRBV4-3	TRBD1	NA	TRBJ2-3	TGCGCCAGCAGCCCTGGGGACAGACACACAGATACGCAGTATTTT	CASSPGDRHTDTQYF